The source of this T cell receptor beta chain is a study of blood T cells in healthy people across ages. The use of a sample-barcoded 5' primer and a J-beta primer mix characterized a second PCR of roughly 6 to 11 cycles. Using its own MiXCR run on the 5' RACE reads, TCRdb lists one record per CDR3 protein. The sample consists of 600,000 to 850,000 distinct CDR3 sequences, roughly 44% of them appearing once. Sequencing used blood. This sequence was found in a woman in her sixties in good health.

CDR3 sequence: CASSSEPPNEGTDTQYF. DNA for the CDR3: TGTGCCAGCAGCTCCGAACCCCCGAACGAGGGCACAGATACGCAGTATTTT. This sequence joins TRBV11-2 and TRBJ2-3, with D uncertain. Per germline, CDR1 SGHAT and CDR2 FQNNGV. V was clipped by 4 bases and J by 1 base, with 18 bases between them. The length of the CDR3 is 17 residues.